This TCR beta chain is drawn from a study of blood T cell repertoires in COVID-19. Generated by immunoSEQ multiplex PCR, the TCRdb table keeps only in-frame clones and is missing some. The sample lists 110,000 to 150,000 clones, roughly 79% occurring once. Sequenced material: peripheral blood. This TCR was sampled from a human donor in a cohort sampled during active COVID-19.

The CDR3 DNA follows: TGCGCCAGCAGCCACCTTAGCTCTGGGGCCAACGTCCTGACTTTC. This gives the protein CASSHLSSGANVLTF. This chain connects TRBV4-3 to TRBJ2-6; D is unresolved. This CDR3 is 15 amino acids long. Trimming left V 3 bases short and J 0 bases short, with 6 bases between. The germline V gene has CDR1 LGHNA and CDR2 YSLEER.